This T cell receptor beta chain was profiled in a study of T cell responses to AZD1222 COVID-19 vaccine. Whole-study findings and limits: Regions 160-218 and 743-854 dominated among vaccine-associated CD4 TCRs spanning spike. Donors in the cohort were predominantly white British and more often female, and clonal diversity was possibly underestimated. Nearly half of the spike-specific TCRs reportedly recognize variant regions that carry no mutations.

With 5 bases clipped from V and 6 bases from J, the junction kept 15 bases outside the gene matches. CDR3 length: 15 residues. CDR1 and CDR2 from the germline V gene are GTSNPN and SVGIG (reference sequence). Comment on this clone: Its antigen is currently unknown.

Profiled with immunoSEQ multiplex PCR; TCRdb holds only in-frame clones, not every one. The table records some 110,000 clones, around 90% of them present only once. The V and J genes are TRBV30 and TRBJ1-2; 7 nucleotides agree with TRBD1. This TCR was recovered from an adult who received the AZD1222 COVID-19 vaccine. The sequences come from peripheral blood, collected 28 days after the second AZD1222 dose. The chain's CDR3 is CAWLFHYGTVDGYTF. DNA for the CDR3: TGTGCCTGGCTATTCCATTACGGGACAGTCGATGGCTACACCTTC.